This is a list of T cell receptor beta chains from one sample in a study of T-cell reconstitution after alpha-beta-depleted transplantation in children. One entry per CDR3 protein results from TCRdb running MiXCR on the PCR reads. Among some 280,000 distinct CDR3 sequences listed, 9.9% were seen once. Material: PBMCs from the stem cell graft donor, obtained from the stem cell graft. These TCRs come from a human donor who donated a stem cell graft to a child with SCID. Each CDR3 is given with its conserved first and last residue. A D gene is named only where the DNA matches it firmly. Rows may omit the clone size; those that give it use once, few, many or a size class.

V	J	size	D	CDR3	DNA
TRBV20-1	TRBJ2-3	many	TRBD2	CSSDSGGRRSTDTQYF	TGCAGTTCAGATAGCGGGGGGCGCCGTTCCACAGATACGCAGTATTTT
TRBV7-9	TRBJ2-7	NA	NA	CASSFPLSYEQYF	TGTGCCAGCAGCTTTCCCCTCTCCTACGAGCAGTACTTC
TRBV24-1	TRBJ2-2	many	NA	CATSDRTNTGELFF	TGTGCCACCAGTGACCGTACCAACACCGGGGAGCTGTTTTTT
TRBV7-3	TRBJ2-7	NA	TRBD2	CASSSGTSPHEQYF	TGTGCCAGCAGCTCCGGGACTAGCCCCCACGAGCAGTACTTC
TRBV3-1	TRBJ2-7	few	NA	CASSQDRVLEQYF	TGTGCCAGCAGCCAAGACAGGGTCTTGGAGCAGTACTTC
TRBV20-1	TRBJ2-2	few	TRBD2	CSARPPSGGAFGELFF	TGCAGTGCTAGACCACCTAGCGGGGGGGCCTTCGGGGAGCTGTTTTTT
TRBV6-5	TRBJ1-6	few	NA	CASSLGDLLLHF	TGTGCCAGCAGTCTGGGGGACTTGCTCCTCCACTTT
TRBV6-5	TRBJ2-2	NA	NA	CASSSYGRSTGELFF	TGTGCCAGCAGTTCTTACGGACGGTCCACCGGGGAGCTGTTTTTT
TRBV2	TRBJ1-5	NA	TRBD1	CASRRDLDRGWPQHF	TGTGCCAGCAGACGCGACCTCGACAGGGGTTGGCCCCAGCATTTT
TRBV14	TRBJ1-1	many	NA	CASSHPGSKVAFF	TGTGCCAGCAGCCATCCCGGGTCCAAAGTAGCTTTCTTT
TRBV7-2	TRBJ1-2	few	NA	CASSPFNDRMDYGYTF	TGTGCCAGCAGCCCTTTCAACGACAGGATGGACTATGGCTACACCTTC
TRBV5-1	TRBJ2-7	many	TRBD1	CASSLAVGQGGEQYF	TGCGCCAGCAGCTTGGCCGTCGGACAGGGGGGCGAGCAGTACTTC
TRBV5-1	TRBJ2-3	NA	TRBD2	CASSPPSGGSLDTQYF	TGCGCCAGCAGTCCTCCTAGCGGGGGGTCTCTCGATACGCAGTATTTT
TRBV6-2/TRBV6-3	TRBJ2-7	few	TRBD1	CASSSHTGGEYEQYF	TGTGCCAGCAGTTCTCACACAGGGGGCGAGTACGAGCAGTACTTC
TRBV12-3/TRBV12-4	TRBJ2-1	NA	TRBD1	CASSFSGQGNEQFF	TGTGCCAGCAGTTTTTCAGGACAGGGAAATGAGCAGTTCTTC
TRBV20-1	TRBJ2-1	many	NA	CSASPTDSYNEQFF	TGCAGTGCTAGCCCCACAGACAGTTACAATGAGCAGTTCTTC
TRBV12-3/TRBV12-4	TRBJ2-2	many	TRBD1	CASRRPGGERGELFF	TGTGCCAGCAGGCGACCAGGGGGCGAAAGAGGGGAGCTGTTTTTT
TRBV3-1	TRBJ2-7	few	NA	CASSHRPVGLASYEQYF	TGTGCCAGCAGCCATAGGCCGGTGGGGTTAGCGTCCTACGAGCAGTACTTC
TRBV15	TRBJ1-1	NA	NA	CATSRLRHGDTEAFF	TGTGCCACCAGCAGATTAAGACATGGAGACACTGAAGCTTTCTTT
TRBV5-1	TRBJ2-3	many	NA	CASSKITDTQYF	TGCGCCAGCAGCAAAATCACAGATACGCAGTATTTT
TRBV18	TRBJ2-3	few	TRBD2	CASSTFGGGGDTQYF	TGTGCCAGCTCAACGTTCGGCGGGGGAGGAGATACGCAGTATTTT
TRBV9	TRBJ1-5	many	NA	CASSRFGLGPQHF	TGTGCCAGCAGCCGATTTGGGTTAGGTCCCCAGCATTTT
TRBV12-3/TRBV12-4	TRBJ2-5	NA	NA	CASSLNNLQETQYF	TGTGCCAGCAGTTTAAATAACCTCCAAGAGACCCAGTACTTC
TRBV6-6	TRBJ1-2	few	NA	CASRPEKNYGYTF	TGTGCCAGCAGACCCGAGAAGAACTATGGCTACACCTTC
TRBV12-3/TRBV12-4	TRBJ1-3	few	NA	CASSLAAGGNTIYF	TGTGCCAGCAGTTTAGCGGCGGGGGGAAACACCATATATTTT
TRBV20-1	TRBJ2-3	few	TRBD1	CSAAPGTGGQNTQYF	TGCAGTGCAGCACCCGGGACAGGGGGTCAGAATACGCAGTATTTT
TRBV7-9	TRBJ1-2	few	TRBD1	CASSVTQGAGYGYTF	TGTGCCAGCAGCGTAACCCAGGGGGCAGGCTATGGCTACACCTTC
TRBV5-1	TRBJ2-7	many	TRBD1	CASRPGQSYEQYF	TGCGCCAGCAGACCGGGACAGTCCTACGAGCAGTACTTC
TRBV7-6	TRBJ1-4	many	TRBD1	CASSLGTGGEKLFF	TGTGCCAGCAGCTTAGGGACAGGAGGAGAAAAACTGTTTTTT
TRBV10-3	TRBJ2-1	many	TRBD1	CATWQGAFDNEQFF	TGTGCCACCTGGCAGGGGGCCTTTGACAATGAGCAGTTCTTC
TRBV27	TRBJ2-7	few	NA	CASSPQKYYEQYF	TGTGCCAGCAGCCCGCAGAAGTACTACGAGCAGTACTTC
TRBV3-1	TRBJ1-1	NA	NA	CASSPDNFNTEAFF	TGTGCCAGCAGCCCAGACAACTTCAACACTGAAGCTTTCTTT
TRBV3-1	TRBJ1-1	NA	NA	CASSQGVGHEAFF	TGTGCCAGCAGCCAAGGGGTAGGGCACGAAGCTTTCTTT
TRBV6-6	TRBJ1-4	NA	NA	CASSWGINEKLFF	TGTGCCAGCAGTTGGGGAATTAATGAAAAACTGTTTTTT
TRBV2	TRBJ2-4	NA	NA	CASRPPENIQYF	TGTGCCAGCAGGCCCCCGGAAAATATTCAGTACTTC